This T cell receptor beta chain is drawn from a study of cytomegalovirus exposure and HLA in healthy donors. Study in general: The approximately 110 validation repertoires, a later analysis reported, used the same platform as the roughly 650 repertoires from the first cohort. Notes on the study in general: Among TCR beta chains, those listed as cytomegalovirus-associated numbered about 160. A few of the chains that were CMV-associated were confirmed in vitro to be specific for CMV antigens.

On this clone: What it binds is not known. The sample has other DNA sequences that encode this CDR3 too.

Using immunoSEQ multiplex PCR, the repertoire was profiled, and TCRdb retains in-frame clones only, with some absent. In the table there are more than 150,000 clones, 80% to 85% of which are singletons. Sequenced material: PBMCs. This TCR was sampled from a woman aged 18-29 years in good health and CMV-seropositive.

For the CDR3, the DNA is TGTGCCAGCAGCCCCATTCAGACAGGGCGCACAGATACGCAGTATTTT. Amino acids: CASSPIQTGRTDTQYF. The chain employs TRBV27 and TRBJ2-3; 7 nucleotides match TRBD1. With 6 bases clipped from V and 1 base from J, the junction kept 10 bases outside the gene matches. The CDR3 has 16 residues. Germline loops: CDR1 MNHEY, CDR2 SMNVEV (reference sequence).